This T cell receptor beta chain was captured in a study of blood T cell repertoires in COVID-19. Trimming took off 5 bases at V and 8 bases at J, with 20 bases between the two ends. The CDR3 runs 15 residues. Germline CDR1 and CDR2: SGHRS and YFSETQ. Authors' data handling: It was from reference gene primer amplification that nucleated cell counts were estimated. Profiled with immunoSEQ multiplex PCR; TCRdb holds only in-frame clones, not every one. That table gives V, J and clone size, and the DNA gave D and trimming. The sample includes more than 200,000 clones, about 85% of them seen just once. The clonotype comes from a young man who had recovered from COVID-19. The chain employs TRBV5-1 and TRBJ2-1; D might be TRBD2 (6 bases). The sequenced sample consisted of PBMCs or T cells enriched from blood (not recorded which). CDR3 residues: CASSLLGGSTDEQFF. For the CDR3, the DNA is TGCGCCAGCAGTCTCCTGGGAGGTAGTACCGATGAGCAGTTCTTC.